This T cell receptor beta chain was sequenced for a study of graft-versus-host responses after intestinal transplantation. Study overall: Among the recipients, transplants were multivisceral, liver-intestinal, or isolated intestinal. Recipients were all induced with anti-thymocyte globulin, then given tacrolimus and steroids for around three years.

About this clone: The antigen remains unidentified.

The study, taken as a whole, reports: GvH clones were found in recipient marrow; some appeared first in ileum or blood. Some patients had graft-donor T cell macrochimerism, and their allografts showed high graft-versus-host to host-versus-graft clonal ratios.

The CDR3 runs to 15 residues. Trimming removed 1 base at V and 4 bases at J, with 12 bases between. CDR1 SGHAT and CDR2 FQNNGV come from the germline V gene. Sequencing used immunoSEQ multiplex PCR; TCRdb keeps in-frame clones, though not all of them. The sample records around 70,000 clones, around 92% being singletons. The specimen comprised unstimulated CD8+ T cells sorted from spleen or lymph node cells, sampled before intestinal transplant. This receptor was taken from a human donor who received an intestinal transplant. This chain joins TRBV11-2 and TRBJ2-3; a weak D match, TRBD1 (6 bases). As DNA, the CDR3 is TGTGCCAGCAGCTTAGGGGGGCTAGAGGCAGATACGCAGTATTTT. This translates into CASSLGGLEADTQYF.